What follows are 16 T cell receptor beta chains derived from one specimen sequenced in a study of T cell changes during pregnancy in multiple sclerosis. TCRdb's copy holds only in-frame clones and misses some; the assay was immunoSEQ multiplex PCR. In the table there are tens of thousands of clones, 90% of which are singletons. Sequenced material: CD8+ T cells from peripheral blood mononuclear cells, taken before pregnancy. The receptors originated from a female donor with multiple sclerosis, enrolled in a pregnancy study.

This sequence joins TRBV19 and TRBJ2-3; 11 bases line up with TRBD1. After removal of 7 bases from V and 4 bases from J, the junction contained 7 bases not matched to a gene. CDR3 size: 15 residues. Germline CDR1 and CDR2: LNHDA and SQIVND (reference sequence). The CDR3 here is CASTAGTGGPDTQYF. In DNA form, the CDR3 reads TGTGCCAGTACCGCCGGGACAGGGGGGCCAGATACGCAGTATTTT.

V is TRBV5-6 and J is TRBJ2-3, with 11 bases identical to TRBD2. The germline V gene encodes CDR1 SGHDT and CDR2 YYEEEE. The CDR3 spans 16 residues. V gave up 3 bases and J gave up 3 bases; unmatched junction bases: 6. DNA for the CDR3: TGTGCCAGCAGCTCCGGACTAGCGGGCCATACAGATACGCAGTATTTT. As protein: CASSSGLAGHTDTQYF.

J is TRBJ2-2 and V is TRBV30; 9 positions match TRBD2. Germline V gene lookup returns CDR1 GTSNPN and CDR2 SVGIG (reference sequence). Unmatched junction bases numbered 2, after V lost 8 bases and J lost 4 bases. The CDR3 spans 12 residues. The chain's CDR3 is CAGGGATGELFF. The CDR3 DNA is TGTGCCGGCGGGGGGGCCACCGGGGAGCTGTTTTTT.

The chain recombines TRBV7-9 with TRBJ2-7; 8 nucleotides match TRBD1. The CDR3 consists of 14 residues. The germline V gene encodes CDR1 SEHNR and CDR2 FQNEAQ (reference sequence). Trimming took 1 base from V and 5 from J; bases not matched to a gene: 4. The CDR3 sequence: CASSLGTGPHEQYF. Here the CDR3 DNA reads TGTGCCAGCAGCTTAGGGACAGGGCCCCACGAGCAGTACTTC. The entire variable domain, with the rest obtained from reference TRBV7-9 and TRBJ2-7, is as follows: DTGVSQNPRHKITKRGQNVTFRCDPISEHNRLYWYRQTLGQGPEFLTYFQNEAQLEKSRLLSDRFSAERPKGSFSTLEIQRTEQGDSAMYLCASSLGTGPHEQYFGPGTRLTVT.

The chain has TRBV6-5 and TRBJ1-5, with D tentatively TRBD1 (6 bases). CDR1 and CDR2 from the germline V gene are MNHEY and SVGAGI. The CDR3 extends over 14 amino acids. V lost 8 bases to trimming and J lost 5 bases, with 16 bases between them. Here the CDR3 reads CASQGQGRDQPQHF. DNA for the CDR3: TGTGCCAGCCAGGGCCAGGGGAGGGATCAGCCCCAGCATTTT.

The genes are TRBV2 and TRBJ2-1, with a weak D call TRBD2 (7 bases). V shed 6 bases and J shed 7 bases, with 19 bases lying between them. CDR3 length: 15 residues. Per germline, CDR1 SNHLY and CDR2 FYNNEI. The CDR3 loop reads CASSALGGPGNEQFF. Written as DNA, the CDR3 is TGTGCCAGCAGCGCCCTGGGGGGGCCCGGAAATGAGCAGTTCTTC.

The rearrangement uses TRBV7-6 and TRBJ2-7, with 8 bases matching TRBD2. Germline values: CDR1 SGHVS, CDR2 FNYEAQ. CDR3 length: 11 amino acids. V shed 10 bases, J shed 5 bases, and the junction held 4 bases outside the gene matches. In nucleotides, the CDR3 is TGTGCCACTAATAGCGGGAACGAGCAGTACTTC. Protein product: CATNSGNEQYF.

This clone was detected only a few times. The chain employs TRBV19 and TRBJ2-1; 9 positions agree with TRBD2. Germline V gene data show CDR1 as LNHDA and CDR2 as SQIVND (reference sequence). V gave up 10 bases and J gave up 5 bases; unmatched junction bases: 18. This CDR3 has 17 amino acids. CDR3 loop: CATTLPYGSGGNNEQFF. Here the CDR3 DNA reads TGTGCCACCACTTTGCCCTACGGTAGCGGGGGAAACAATGAGCAGTTCTTC. The whole variable domain, filled in from reference TRBV19 and TRBJ2-1, reads DGGITQSPKYLFRKEGQNVTLSCEQNLNHDAMYWYRQDPGQGLRLIYYSQIVNDFQKGDIAEGYSVSREKKESFPLTVTSAQKNPTAFYLCATTLPYGSGGNNEQFFGPGTRLTVL.

This clone was observed once. This chain uses TRBV7-3 with TRBJ1-2, with D possibly being TRBD1 (6 bases). The V end was cut by 2 bases, the J end by 6 bases, with 13 bases between. Per germline, CDR1 SGHTA and CDR2 FQGTGA. The CDR3 is 14 amino acids. CDR3 sequence: CASSLVGARDGYTF. Here the CDR3 DNA reads TGTGCCAGCAGCTTAGTGGGGGCGCGAGATGGCTACACCTTC.

The chain is built from TRBV4-3 and TRBJ1-1; D uncertain. CDR3 length: 17 amino acids. From germline, CDR1 is LGHNA and CDR2 YSLEER. Trimming took off 1 base at V and 3 bases at J, with 18 bases between the two ends. This CDR3 is CASSQGAVAGSYTEAFF. DNA for the CDR3: TGCGCCAGCAGCCAAGGGGCGGTCGCCGGGAGCTACACTGAAGCTTTCTTT.

A word on this clone: The junction departs from the called germline gene at one end, perhaps through a read error. The J gene is TRBJ2-1, the V gene TRBV29-1; no firm D call. From germline, CDR1 is SQVTM and CDR2 ANQGSEA. The CDR3 loop spans 12 amino acids. The CDR3: CSVEGFMGSSLF. The CDR3, as DNA: TGCAGCGTTGAAGGGTTCATGGGCAGCTCCCTCTTC.

The J gene is TRBJ1-3, the V gene TRBV7-9, with D hard to call. This CDR3 spans 15 amino acids. The V gene lost 5 bases and the J gene lost 2 bases, with 13 bases spanning the gap. Germline-derived CDR1 and CDR2 are SEHNR and FQNEAQ (reference sequence). Here the CDR3 reads CASSPRLGAGNTIYF. The CDR3 bases are TGTGCCAGCAGCCCCCGGTTAGGAGCTGGAAACACCATATATTTT.

The chain is built from TRBV2 and TRBJ2-1; TRBD2 aligns across 15 bases. The V gene's germline CDR1 is SNHLY and CDR2 FYNNEI. This CDR3 is 17 amino acids long. V was clipped by 4 bases and J by 3 bases; unmatched bases: 4. This CDR3 reads CASSGTSGGEDYNEQFF. The CDR3 region has the DNA TGTGCCAGCAGTGGGACTAGCGGGGGGGAAGACTACAATGAGCAGTTCTTC.

The chain combines TRBV9 with TRBJ1-1, with D maybe TRBD1 (6 bases). Trimming removed 3 bases at V and 0 bases at J, with 15 bases between. This CDR3 is built from 16 residues. The germline CDR1 and CDR2 sequences are SGDLS and YYNGEE. The chain's CDR3 is CASSALLRGMNTEAFF. The CDR3 nucleotides read TGTGCCAGCAGCGCACTCCTAAGGGGGATGAACACTGAAGCTTTCTTT.

The chain links TRBV29-1 to TRBJ1-2, with D possibly matching TRBD1 (6 bases). The V gene's germline CDR1 is SQVTM and CDR2 ANQGSEA. Trimming cost V 1 base and J 8 bases, with 11 bases left between them. This CDR3 has 12 residues. The DNA of the CDR3 is TGCAGCGTTGAAGCTGGGGGCGAGGGCTACACCTTC. The encoded protein is CSVEAGGEGYTF. The entire variable domain, with the rest obtained from reference TRBV29-1 and TRBJ1-2, is as follows: SAVISQKPSRDICQRGTSLTIQCQVDSQVTMMFWYRQQPGQSLTLIATANQGSEATYESGFVIDKFPISRPNLTFSTLTVSNMSPEDSSIYLCSVEAGGEGYTFGSGTRLTVV.

This clone is a singleton in its sample. The V gene is TRBV19, the J gene TRBJ1-4; D is uncertain. The CDR3 totals 12 residues. V lost 3 bases to trimming and J lost 8 bases, with 7 bases between them. Germline V gene data show CDR1 as LNHDA and CDR2 as SQIVND (reference sequence). CDR3 protein: CASSIFPEKLFF. In DNA, the CDR3 is TGTGCCAGTAGTATTTTTCCAGAAAAACTGTTTTTT.